Sequencing of this TCR beta chain was carried out in a study of immune aging and cytomegalovirus after organ transplant (dated by TCRdb to about 2021). With respect to the entire study: All transplant recipients received three-drug immunosuppression with prednisone, tacrolimus, and mycophenolate. The investigation overall reported the following: Since the sequencing data did not include a CD57 measurement, a conservative gene-based definition of aging was used in its place. Post-transplant increases in aged-phenotype cells were observed regardless of clone size, following viremia and occurring earlier in large clones (days 200-264) than in small clones. TEMRA cells made up a larger share of large clones, and the seven largest clones (more than 1,800 cells) gained aged and TEMRA cells while losing TCM cells.

The intended sense of this specimen's time point label: five sample-tagged time points from pre-transplant (day -1) to day 368 post-transplant, pooled. After thawing, PBMC were stimulated with a CMV IE-1 overlapping peptide library for 12 to 13 hours, with no transport inhibitors added. Thawed cells were rested overnight and then stimulated in R10 medium with CD28/CD49d costimulation. The IE-1 peptide library consisted of 15-amino-acid peptides overlapping by 11 amino acids. Samples from each time point were barcoded using BD Single-Cell Multiplexing Kit Sample Tags, then pooled and stained with sorting antibodies plus oligo-conjugated anti-CD45RA. A BD FACSAria III was used to sort CMV-responsive CD8+CD137+ and CD4+CD154+ T cells at 4-way purity. Blood samples were drawn into EDTA vacutainers and processed by Ficoll gradient within 1-24 hours. Library preparation was by single-cell sequencing. The sequencing machine was an Illumina NovaSeq 6000. For cell capture and library preparation, the team used the BD Rhapsody Targeted mRNA and AbSeq Reagent Kit in a microwell format. The libraries included TCR, sample tags, AbSeq, and targeted mRNA from the Human T-Cell Expression Panel, along with custom TOX and TOX2 primers. Libraries were sequenced on an Illumina NovaSeq. In the source study's methods: The analysis covered around 10,000 cells in total, of which 7076 were CD8 T cells and 4494 were CD8 T cells with an identifiable TCR CDR3. Raw data were processed with the BD Rhapsody Targeted Analysis Pipeline with V(D)J processing on the Seven Bridges Genomics platform. Quality control, Sample Tag demultiplexing with Lex-BDSMK, clone identification with VDJ Explorer, and Seurat clustering were performed in SeqGeq 1.6.0. A clone was considered non-expanded if it made up <1% of CD8 T cells, and considered a clonal expansion if it made up >2.5% of the sample. Using fastp trimming at Q25 and MiXCR clonotype assembly, TCRdb reanalyzed the public sequencing data and kept in-frame beta chains. Each CDR3 protein gets just one entry, which takes the most common genes and DNA from the rows behind it. TCRdb, not the authors, supplied the V and J calls. The sample data list roughly 20,000 distinct CDR3 sequences, and roughly a third of these were observed just once. Around a quarter of the sample comes from the top ten.

The CDR3 runs 13 residues from the cysteine to the phenylalanine. Here the CDR3 DNA is all that survives: 39 bases in frame from base 1. Relative to germline, V is missing 3 bases and J is missing 11 bases, with 11 bases of the junction outside any gene match. CDR1 SQVTM and CDR2 ANQGSEA are derived from the germline V gene. About this clonotype itself: Its antigen is unknown. No qualities accompany the bases; no much larger clone lies one base away.

This receptor was taken from a female donor who had a heart transplant and CMV viremia. The source material was CMV peptide-activated CD4+ and CD8+ T cells sorted from blood, sampled at five time points, pooled. The cell subset or site label corresponds to: sorted CD8+CD137+ and CD4+CD154+ T cells after about 12 h CMV IE-1 peptide stimulation. This chain is built from TRBV29-1 and TRBJ1-2; 8 of the junction bases match TRBD1. CDR3 sequence: CSVDLTGVGSYTF. The nucleotide sequence reads as follows: TGCAGCGTTGACCTGACAGGGGTCGGGTCATACACCTTC.